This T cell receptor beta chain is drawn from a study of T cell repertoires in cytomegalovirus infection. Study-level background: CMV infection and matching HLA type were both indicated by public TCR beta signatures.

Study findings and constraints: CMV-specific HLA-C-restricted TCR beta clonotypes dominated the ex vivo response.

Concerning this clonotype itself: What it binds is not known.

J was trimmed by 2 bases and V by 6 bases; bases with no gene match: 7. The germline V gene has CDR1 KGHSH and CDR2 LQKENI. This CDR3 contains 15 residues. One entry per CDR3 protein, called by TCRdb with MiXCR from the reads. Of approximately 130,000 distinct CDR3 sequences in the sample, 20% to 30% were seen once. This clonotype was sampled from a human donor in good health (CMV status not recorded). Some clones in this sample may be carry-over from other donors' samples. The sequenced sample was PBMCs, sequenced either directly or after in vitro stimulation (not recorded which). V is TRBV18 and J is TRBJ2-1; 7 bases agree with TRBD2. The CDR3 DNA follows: TGTGCCAGCTCCGGGGGGACGGAGACCTACAATGAGCAGTTCTTC. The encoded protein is CASSGGTETYNEQFF.